Shown below are 32 T cell receptor beta chains from a single sample sequenced in a study of blood T cells in healthy people across ages. A second PCR, run for about 7 to 12 cycles, used a sample-barcoded 5' primer plus a J-beta primer mix. Each CDR3 protein gets one entry after TCRdb re-called the 5' RACE reads with MiXCR. The data contain 660,000 or so distinct CDR3 sequences, 58% of them singletons. The sequenced material came from blood. The receptors shown here come from a man aged 60-69 years in good health.

The V and J genes are TRBV20-1 and TRBJ1-5; D remains ambiguous. Per the germline V gene, CDR1 is DFQATT and CDR2 is SNEGSKA (reference sequence). V was pared by 1 base and J by 2 bases, with 9 bases between. The CDR3 length is 14 residues. The chain's CDR3 is CSARVAHGNQPQHF. The CDR3 bases are TGCAGTGCTAGAGTTGCCCATGGCAATCAGCCCCAGCATTTT.

This clonotype occurred once. The genes are TRBV6-5 and TRBJ2-1, with 8 bases identical to TRBD1. CDR1 is MNHEY, CDR2 SVGAGI, per germline. The length of the CDR3 is 14 residues. The V segment lost 2 bases and the J segment 8 bases; nucleotides outside the gene matches: 5. The CDR3 DNA sequence: TGTGCCAGCAGTTACGGACAGGGAAGCTATGAGCAGTTCTTC. Its translation is CASSYGQGSYEQFF.

This chain connects TRBV29-1 to TRBJ2-1; the D is unclear. Germline CDR1 is SQVTM and CDR2 is ANQGSEA. The CDR3 runs 13 residues. With 3 bases removed from V and 7 bases from J, the gap between germline ends came to 13 bases. This chain's CDR3 is CSVDSNGANEQFF. In DNA, the CDR3 is TGCAGCGTTGATAGTAACGGCGCAAATGAGCAGTTCTTC.

In its sample, this clonotype was seen a few times. The chain combines TRBV20-1 with TRBJ2-7; D may be TRBD2 (5 bases). With 0 bases removed from V and 6 bases from J, the gap between germline ends came to 15 bases. This CDR3 region has 14 residues. Germline V gives CDR1 DFQATT, CDR2 SNEGSKA (reference sequence). The CDR3 nucleotides are TGCAGTGCTAGAGATATGGACTTAGTCTTCGAGCAGTACTTC. This translates into CSARDMDLVFEQYF.

The chain is built from TRBV10-3 and TRBJ2-5; TRBD1 aligns across 9 bases. Trimming at V came to 2 bases and at J to 2 bases, leaving 6 bases not matched to a gene. From germline, CDR1 is ENHRY and CDR2 SYGVKD. The CDR3 spans 16 residues. The DNA for the CDR3 is TGTGCCATCAGTGAGCGGGGACAGGGAAATCAAGAGACCCAGTACTTC. Protein sequence: CAISERGQGNQETQYF.

The CDR3 reads CASSQSRDGAGGTYEQFF. CDR3 coding DNA: TGCGCCAGCAGTCAATCCCGAGACGGGGCAGGGGGAACCTACGAGCAGTTCTTC. This chain uses TRBV23-1 with TRBJ2-1, with 7 nucleotides matching TRBD1. TRBV23-1 is marked as an open reading frame, function uncertain. J gave up 10 bases and V 0 bases, and 18 bases lay outside the gene matches. The length of the CDR3 is 18 residues.

The CDR3 region is CASSLGAGVKQYF. The CDR3 DNA reads as TGTGCCAGCAGTTTAGGGGCAGGGGTGAAGCAGTACTTC. This chain connects TRBV12-3 or TRBV12-4 to TRBJ2-5; TRBD1 might be the D (6 bases). The CDR3 totals 13 residues. The V and J ends lost 1 base and 11 bases respectively, with 14 bases between them.

This clonotype was counted a few times. The V and J genes are TRBV3-1 and TRBJ2-7, with D possibly being TRBD2 (5 bases). Trimming took off 2 bases at V and 2 bases at J, with 7 bases between the two ends. The germline CDR1 and CDR2 sequences are LGHDT and YNNKEL (reference sequence). This CDR3 comprises 13 residues. CDR3 in amino acids: CASSQHGAYEQYF. CDR3 DNA: TGTGCCAGCAGCCAACACGGGGCCTACGAGCAGTACTTC.

The chain is built from TRBV28 and TRBJ1-5, with a possible D match to TRBD1 (5 bases). CDR3 length equals 16 residues. The V and J ends lost 5 bases and 4 bases respectively, with 18 bases between them. Germline V gives CDR1 MDHEN, CDR2 SYDVKM. CDR3 DNA: TGTGCCAGCAGTCTCGCTGGCAGGTGGGGGAATCAGCCCCAGCATTTT. Residues: CASSLAGRWGNQPQHF.

This clonotype was observed at least ten times. V usage is TRBV6-5 and J usage is TRBJ1-2; 9 nucleotides agree with TRBD1. With 2 bases clipped from V and 2 bases from J, the junction kept 3 bases outside the gene matches. The germline gives CDR1 MNHEY, CDR2 SVGAGI. This CDR3 has 15 amino acids. DNA for the CDR3: TGTGCCAGCAGTTACCGCGGACAGGGGAACTATGGCTACACCTTC. Translating it yields CASSYRGQGNYGYTF.

The table lists this clonotype with a count of one. The chain couples TRBV2 to TRBJ2-5; possible D gene TRBD1, 5 bases. The V and J ends lost 5 bases and 4 bases respectively, with 11 bases between them. The CDR3 runs 13 residues. Germline CDR1 is SNHLY and CDR2 is FYNNEI. For the CDR3, the DNA is TGTGCCAGCAGTCTGAACAGGCCAGAGACCCAGTACTTC. This encodes CASSLNRPETQYF.

This clonotype has just a few counts. The J gene is TRBJ2-3, the V gene TRBV7-2, with 10 bases fitting TRBD2. Trimming took 1 base from V and 8 from J; bases not matched to a gene: 3. Germline V lookup: CDR1 SGHTA, CDR2 FQGNSA. The CDR3 is 14 residues long. The CDR3 sequence is CASSLGLAGATQYF. The CDR3 DNA is TGTGCCAGCAGCTTAGGCCTAGCGGGGGCTACGCAGTATTTT.

This rearrangement joins TRBV12-3 or TRBV12-4 to TRBJ2-5; TRBD1 might be the D (5 bases). TRBJ2-7 explains the end of the DNA better; the J call may be wrong. The CDR3 has 15 amino acids. The CDR3 DNA is TGTGCCAGCAGTTTAGGGGGCGAACTTACCTACGAGCAGTACTTC. Amino acid sequence: CASSLGGELTYEQYF.

This sequence joins TRBV4-3 and TRBJ1-2; D gene unclear. The V and J ends lost 0 bases and 7 bases respectively, with 12 bases between them. This CDR3 spans 14 amino acids. Germline loops: CDR1 LGHNA, CDR2 YSLEER. The CDR3 reads CASSQDLGSFGYTF. The CDR3 DNA is TGCGCCAGCAGCCAAGATTTGGGCTCCTTTGGCTACACCTTC.

The CDR3 loop reads CSVVGGLAGHNEQFF. The CDR3 nucleotides read TGCAGCGTTGTCGGCGGACTAGCGGGACACAATGAGCAGTTCTTC. The V call is TRBV29-1, the J call TRBJ2-1; TRBD2 agrees at 12 bases. The CDR3 has 15 residues. The germline V gene has CDR1 SQVTM and CDR2 ANQGSEA. V was pared by 4 bases and J by 5 bases, with 6 bases of the junction left unmatched.

The chain uses TRBV2 and TRBJ2-5, with D possibly being TRBD2 (6 bases). The germline V gene has CDR1 SNHLY and CDR2 FYNNEI. V was clipped by 2 bases and J by 11 bases, with 12 bases between them. The CDR3 totals 12 residues. This CDR3 reads CASSERASVQYF. CDR3 coding DNA: TGTGCCAGCAGTGAACGGGCTAGCGTACAGTACTTC. Full variable domain (remainder filled in from reference TRBV2 and TRBJ2-5): EPEVTQTPSHQVTQMGQEVILRCVPISNHLYFYWYRQILGQKVEFLVSFYNNEISEKSEIFDDQFSVERPDGSNFTLKIRSTKLEDSAMYFCASSERASVQYFGPGTRLLVL.

This chain uses TRBV7-2 with TRBJ1-4; 9 bases line up with TRBD1. This CDR3 has 14 amino acids. With V trimmed by 3 bases and J by 7 bases, 3 bases remained unmatched. CDR1 SGHTA and CDR2 FQGNSA come from the germline V gene. Written as DNA, the CDR3 is TGTGCCAGCAGCTTGACAGGGGGTGTTGAAAAACTGTTTTTT. Protein: CASSLTGGVEKLFF.

The rearrangement uses TRBV3-1 and TRBJ1-1; D perhaps matches TRBD1 (5 bases). Germline assignment: CDR1 LGHDT and CDR2 YNNKEL (reference sequence). The CDR3 is 15 residues long. V lost 1 base and J 6 bases, leaving 15 bases between the germline ends. CDR3 in DNA: TGTGCCAGCAGCCAAGTTCCGGACCGAGGGGCTGAAGCTTTCTTT. Protein sequence: CASSQVPDRGAEAFF.

This chain joins TRBV2 and TRBJ2-2; no firm D call. The CDR3 runs 15 residues. V lost 8 bases and J 4 bases, leaving 17 bases between the germline ends. Germline V lookup: CDR1 SNHLY, CDR2 FYNNEI. As DNA, the CDR3 is TGTGCCAGCGCCAAAAAATTAACCCCCACCGGGGAGCTGTTTTTT. Protein: CASAKKLTPTGELFF.

This chain uses TRBV27 with TRBJ1-2, with 7 nucleotides matching TRBD1. V lost 5 bases to trimming and J lost 8 bases; unmatched junction nucleotides: 8. CDR1 is MNHEY and CDR2 is SMNVEV in the germline V gene (reference sequence). This CDR3 has 13 amino acids. CDR3 protein: CASSPTPGQGYTF. As DNA, the CDR3 is TGTGCCAGCAGTCCAACGCCGGGACAGGGCTACACCTTC.

The rearrangement joins TRBV29-1 to TRBJ2-5, with 8 bases aligning to TRBD2. Judging by the DNA end, TRBJ2-7 fits better; the J call may be wrong. Germline V lookup: CDR1 SQVTM, CDR2 ANQGSEA. The length of the CDR3 is 13 residues. The CDR3 region is CSVGAGRAYEQYF. In DNA, the CDR3 is TGCAGCGTTGGGGCCGGGAGGGCTTACGAGCAGTACTTC.

As for this clonotype: Since a much larger clone is just one base distant, this may be a read error. This sequence joins TRBV6-2 or TRBV6-3 and TRBJ2-4; the D gene is possibly TRBD2 (6 bases). The DNA end lines up better with TRBJ2-7; the J call may be wrong. The CDR3 extends over 13 amino acids. Looked up from germline, CDR1 is MNHEY and CDR2 is SVGEGT. Here the CDR3 DNA reads TGTGCCAACAACCGGGAGCGGACCTACGAGCAGTACTTC. Its protein is CANNRERTYEQYF.

This chain uses TRBV7-2 with TRBJ1-5, with TRBD1 matching 7 bases. This CDR3 is 16 amino acids long. V lost 2 bases and J lost 5; bases outside the gene matches: 9. The germline CDR1 and CDR2 sequences are SGHTA and FQGNSA. In DNA, the CDR3 is TGTGCCAGCAGCTTATATCACAGGGGAGGGGATCAGCCCCAGCATTTT. Protein sequence: CASSLYHRGGDQPQHF.

This sequence joins TRBV20-1 and TRBJ1-5; a possible D gene is TRBD1 (6 bases). CDR1 DFQATT and CDR2 SNEGSKA come from the germline V gene (reference sequence). The CDR3 length is 14 residues. V was clipped by 0 bases and J by 5 bases, with 11 bases between them. CDR3 coding DNA: TGCAGTGCTAGAGATCAAACAGGGTATCAGCCCCAGCATTTT. Translation: CSARDQTGYQPQHF.

V and J are TRBV20-1 and TRBJ1-2; D might be TRBD1 (6 bases). The V gene's germline CDR1 is DFQATT and CDR2 SNEGSKA (reference sequence). The V and J ends lost 5 bases and 6 bases respectively, with 13 bases between them. This CDR3 has 12 amino acids. The CDR3 nucleotides are TGCAGTGCTTTACTGGGGGGCAATGGCTACACCTTC. This encodes CSALLGGNGYTF.

The V and J genes are TRBV5-1 and TRBJ2-7; 7 bases match TRBD2. This CDR3 comprises 12 residues. Germline V gene lookup returns CDR1 SGHRS and CDR2 YFSETQ. After removal of 0 bases from V and 7 bases from J, the junction contained 1 base not matched to a gene. The DNA of the CDR3 is TGCGCCAGCAGCTTGGGCGGGAGAGAGCAGTACTTC. This encodes CASSLGGREQYF.

This rearrangement joins TRBV3-1 to TRBJ1-2; the D gene is possibly TRBD1 (5 bases). The V gene lost 0 bases and the J gene lost 6 bases, with 11 bases spanning the gap. This CDR3 region has 14 residues. The germline V gene has CDR1 LGHDT and CDR2 YNNKEL (reference sequence). The CDR3 nucleotides read TGTGCCAGCAGCCAAGATGTTGCCAGGGATGGCTACACCTTC. This translates into CASSQDVARDGYTF.

The chain uses TRBV6-5 and TRBJ2-1; 8 bases match TRBD1. Trimming at V came to 5 bases and at J to 9 bases, leaving 9 bases not matched to a gene. Germline values: CDR1 MNHEY, CDR2 SVGAGI. The length of the CDR3 is 14 residues. The CDR3 reads CASSTRTGRGEQFF. In DNA form, the CDR3 reads TGTGCCAGCAGTACCCGGACAGGGCGAGGTGAGCAGTTCTTC.

V is TRBV5-1 and J is TRBJ2-4, with 8 positions matching TRBD2. The DNA end favors TRBJ2-7, so the J call may be wrong. The germline V gene encodes CDR1 SGHRS and CDR2 YFSETQ. The CDR3 length is 14 residues. CDR3 DNA: TGCGCCAGCAGCACCCGGGGGGGGACCCACGAGCAGTACTTC. Amino acid sequence: CASSTRGGTHEQYF.

This chain uses TRBV5-1 with TRBJ2-4; 10 positions agree with TRBD2. Trimming took 0 bases from V and 13 from J; bases not matched to a gene: 10. This CDR3 has 15 residues. Germline CDR1 and CDR2: SGHRS and YFSETQ. The CDR3 protein is CASSLGTSGLGEQYF. The CDR3 DNA sequence: TGCGCCAGCAGCTTGGGGACTAGCGGCCTGGGGGAGCAGTACTTC.

Only one count was recorded for this clonotype. The CDR3 coding sequence is TGTGCCACCATTAACTACTACGAGCAGTACTTC. Translating gives CATINYYEQYF. This sequence joins TRBV28 and TRBJ2-7; no clear D. The CDR3 has 11 amino acids. Trimming took 10 bases from V and 3 from J, leaving 10 bases between them. The germline CDR1 and CDR2 sequences are MDHEN and SYDVKM.

This rearrangement joins TRBV20-1 to TRBJ2-5; D may correspond to TRBD1 or TRBD2 (5 bases each). The CDR3 runs 13 residues. Germline V gene data show CDR1 as DFQATT and CDR2 as SNEGSKA (reference sequence). The V and J ends lost 5 bases and 5 bases respectively, with 15 bases between them. Here the CDR3 DNA reads TGCAGTGCTCCTCGGGACCATCGGGAGACCCAGTACTTC. Protein sequence: CSAPRDHRETQYF.